The sequence of this T cell receptor beta chain was determined in a study of blood T cell repertoires in COVID-19. As for the study in general: Both acute and convalescent COVID-19 samples were obtained from the United States, Italy and Spain.

The V and J ends lost 4 bases and 2 bases, in that order; junction bases with no gene match: 1. This CDR3 region has 13 residues. Germline V gene sequence: CDR1 LGHDT, CDR2 YNNKEL (reference sequence). Source study methods: Nucleated cell number was recorded as an estimate derived from reference gene primer amplification. Sequencing used immunoSEQ multiplex PCR; TCRdb keeps in-frame clones, though not all of them. Clone size and the V and J calls come from that table; the DNA yielded D and trimming. This sample yields nearly 300,000 clones, of which about nine tenths are seen a single time; roughly 2.9% belongs to the top ten. A COVID-19 case was met by exposed participants within 2 weeks before study entry.

This clonotype originated in a woman aged 45 to 65 who had been exposed to COVID-19. The sequencing sample was made of PBMCs or T cells enriched from blood (not recorded which). This chain joins TRBV3-1 (or the pseudogene TRBV3-2) and TRBJ2-7; 8 bases match TRBD2. The CDR3 here is CASSPGGPYEQYF. CDR3 sequence (DNA): TGTGCCAGCAGCCCGGGGGGGCCCTACGAGCAGTACTTC.